The rows below give T cell receptor beta chains drawn from one sample of a study of PD-1 blockade in classical Hodgkin lymphoma. Some clones are missing from TCRdb's copy, which holds only in-frame ones; the method was immunoSEQ multiplex PCR. The profile shows around 60,000 clones, approximately 90% of them singletons. Sequences were derived from peripheral blood mononuclear cells (PBMCs), sampled before the second cycle of nivolumab. Receptor source: a human donor with classical Hodgkin lymphoma. Both conserved end residues are part of each CDR3. D genes are given only for firm matches. The listing skips clone size in some rows; elsewhere it reads once, few, many or a size class.

CDR3 DNA: TGTGCCAGCATGGGGGGCGCACAAGAGACCCAGTACTTC
CDR3 protein: CASMGGAQETQYF
V gene: TRBV2
D gene: NA
J gene: TRBJ2-5
clone size: once

CDR3 DNA: TGTGCCAGCAGTGAATTGGGCCTAGTGACAGGGGTCGAGCAGTACTTC
CDR3 protein: CASSELGLVTGVEQYF
V gene: TRBV2
D gene: TRBD1
J gene: TRBJ2-7
clone size: NA

CDR3 DNA: TGCGCCAGCAGCTTGGACCTGACAGGGTTGGGTGAAGCTTTCTTT
CDR3 protein: CASSLDLTGLGEAFF
V gene: TRBV5-1
D gene: TRBD1
J gene: TRBJ1-1
clone size: NA

CDR3 DNA: TGTGCCAGCAGCCTGCGGGGGGGCCTTATTAAGTACCAAGAGACCCAGTACTTC
CDR3 protein: CASSLRGGLIKYQETQYF
V gene: TRBV14
D gene: TRBD2
J gene: TRBJ2-5
clone size: NA

CDR3 DNA: TGCGCCAGCATGGTAGGACCGTCAACTAATGAAAAACTGTTTTTT
CDR3 protein: CASMVGPSTNEKLFF
V gene: TRBV5-1
D gene: NA
J gene: TRBJ1-4
clone size: NA

CDR3 DNA: TGTGCCAGCAGTTTATGGGGGCCCCGGGGGACCGGGGAGCTGTTTTTT
CDR3 protein: CASSLWGPRGTGELFF
V gene: TRBV27
D gene: NA
J gene: TRBJ2-2
clone size: NA

CDR3 DNA: TGTGCCAGCAGTCCAGCGGGTTCGGCTGGAAATGAGCAGTTCTTC
CDR3 protein: CASSPAGSAGNEQFF
V gene: TRBV6-5
D gene: NA
J gene: TRBJ2-1
clone size: NA

CDR3 DNA: TGTGCCAGTCCCCCGTCCCGGGGGCCCTGGGCTGAAGCTTTCTTT
CDR3 protein: CASPPSRGPWAEAFF
V gene: TRBV19
D gene: NA
J gene: TRBJ1-1
clone size: NA

CDR3 DNA: TGTGCCAGCAGTCTGGCGGGACAAAACTCTGGAAACACCATATATTTT
CDR3 protein: CASSLAGQNSGNTIYF
V gene: TRBV28
D gene: NA
J gene: TRBJ1-3
clone size: NA

CDR3 DNA: TGCGCCAGCAGCTTGTCCGGACAGGGGGGGAACATTCAGTACTTC
CDR3 protein: CASSLSGQGGNIQYF
V gene: TRBV5-1
D gene: TRBD1
J gene: TRBJ2-4
clone size: NA

CDR3 DNA: TGCGCCAGCAGCTTGACAGGGGTGCAAGATACGCAGTATTTT
CDR3 protein: CASSLTGVQDTQYF
V gene: TRBV5-1
D gene: TRBD1
J gene: TRBJ2-3
clone size: NA

CDR3 DNA: TGCGCCAGCAGCTTTGGGACAGCCTACGAGCAGTACTTC
CDR3 protein: CASSFGTAYEQYF
V gene: TRBV5-1
D gene: TRBD1
J gene: TRBJ2-7
clone size: NA

CDR3 DNA: TGTGCCAGCAGCGTTGGACAGGGGTTCACCGGGGAGCTGTTTTTT
CDR3 protein: CASSVGQGFTGELFF
V gene: TRBV11-3
D gene: TRBD1
J gene: TRBJ2-2
clone size: NA

CDR3 DNA: TGTGCCAGCAGCTTGGATACCAAGGGGAGCGGCGTTTCGGAGACCCAGTACTTC
CDR3 protein: CASSLDTKGSGVSETQYF
V gene: TRBV11-2
D gene: NA
J gene: TRBJ2-5
clone size: NA

CDR3 DNA: TGTGCCAGCAGTGAAGCGACGGAAGAGACCCAGTACTTC
CDR3 protein: CASSEATEETQYF
V gene: TRBV6-1
D gene: NA
J gene: TRBJ2-5
clone size: NA

CDR3 DNA: TGCGCCAGCAGAGCCGGGACTAGGTATACCGGGGAGCTGTTTTTT
CDR3 protein: CASRAGTRYTGELFF
V gene: TRBV10-2
D gene: TRBD2
J gene: TRBJ2-2
clone size: NA

CDR3 DNA: TGTGCCAGCAGCTCGCCACTAGACAATGAGCAGTTCTTC
CDR3 protein: CASSSPLDNEQFF
V gene: TRBV11-2
D gene: NA
J gene: TRBJ2-1
clone size: NA

CDR3 DNA: TGCAGCGTTGAAGGCCATTCCCACGAGCAGTACTTC
CDR3 protein: CSVEGHSHEQYF
V gene: TRBV29-1
D gene: NA
J gene: TRBJ2-7
clone size: NA

CDR3 DNA: TGCGCCAGCAGCTCGGGAGAGCTAGCGTTCCGAGAGACCCAGTACTTC
CDR3 protein: CASSSGELAFRETQYF
V gene: TRBV5-1
D gene: NA
J gene: TRBJ2-5
clone size: NA

CDR3 DNA: TGCGCCAGCAGCCCGGAGATCCCTAGCACAGATACGCAGTATTTT
CDR3 protein: CASSPEIPSTDTQYF
V gene: TRBV5-1
D gene: NA
J gene: TRBJ2-3
clone size: once

CDR3 DNA: TGCGCCAGCAGCTTGGGGCTGAACACTGAAGCTTTCTTT
CDR3 protein: CASSLGLNTEAFF
V gene: TRBV5-1
D gene: NA
J gene: TRBJ1-1
clone size: NA

CDR3 DNA: TGTGCCAGCAGCTTATTCCAGGACGGAGGCTACACCTTC
CDR3 protein: CASSLFQDGGYTF
V gene: TRBV7-8
D gene: NA
J gene: TRBJ1-2
clone size: NA

CDR3 DNA: TGCAGCGTCGGTAATGGCAATGAGCAGTTCTTC
CDR3 protein: CSVGNGNEQFF
V gene: TRBV29-1
D gene: NA
J gene: TRBJ2-1
clone size: NA

CDR3 DNA: TGTGCCAGCAGTGAACTTGGGGCTGGCTACACCTTC
CDR3 protein: CASSELGAGYTF
V gene: TRBV2
D gene: NA
J gene: TRBJ1-2
clone size: once

CDR3 DNA: TGTGCCATCAGTGACCCCGACAGGCGGGGGCAAGAGACCCAGTACTTC
CDR3 protein: CAISDPDRRGQETQYF
V gene: TRBV10-3
D gene: NA
J gene: TRBJ2-5
clone size: NA

CDR3 DNA: TGTGCCAGCAGCTTGGACAGCTCTGGAAACACCATATATTTT
CDR3 protein: CASSLDSSGNTIYF
V gene: TRBV7-8
D gene: NA
J gene: TRBJ1-3
clone size: NA

CDR3 DNA: TGCGCCAGCAGCTTGGAGTCAGGAATTCTTTATGGCTACACCTTC
CDR3 protein: CASSLESGILYGYTF
V gene: TRBV5-1
D gene: NA
J gene: TRBJ1-2
clone size: few

CDR3 DNA: TGTGCCAGCAGTTTACAGGGACGATCCTACGAGCAGTACTTC
CDR3 protein: CASSLQGRSYEQYF
V gene: TRBV27
D gene: NA
J gene: TRBJ2-7
clone size: NA

CDR3 DNA: TGTGCCAGTAGTCCGTCGATCGGGCTTGGCTACGAGCAGTACTTC
CDR3 protein: CASSPSIGLGYEQYF
V gene: TRBV19
D gene: NA
J gene: TRBJ2-7
clone size: NA

CDR3 DNA: TGCGCCAGCAGCCAAGAACTTCCCCATGATGAGCAGTTCTTC
CDR3 protein: CASSQELPHDEQFF
V gene: TRBV4-1
D gene: NA
J gene: TRBJ2-1
clone size: NA

CDR3 DNA: TGCGCCAGCAGCGAGAGCGGGGGTCGGGAGACCCAGTACTTC
CDR3 protein: CASSESGGRETQYF
V gene: TRBV5-1
D gene: TRBD2
J gene: TRBJ2-5
clone size: NA

CDR3 DNA: TGTGCCAGCACCCGGATGGATACGCAGTATTTT
CDR3 protein: CASTRMDTQYF
V gene: TRBV7-9
D gene: NA
J gene: TRBJ2-3
clone size: NA

CDR3 DNA: TGCGCCAGCAGCTTGGTCGGGAGCTCCTACAATGAGCAGTTCTTC
CDR3 protein: CASSLVGSSYNEQFF
V gene: TRBV5-1
D gene: NA
J gene: TRBJ2-1
clone size: NA

CDR3 DNA: TGTGCCAGCAGCCTCCAAGGGTCCCAGGTTAATTCACCCCTCCACTTT
CDR3 protein: CASSLQGSQVNSPLHF
V gene: TRBV7-9
D gene: NA
J gene: TRBJ1-6
clone size: NA

CDR3 DNA: TGTGCCAGCAGCCCCTCAGGAGGGTTCAATGGCTACACCTTC
CDR3 protein: CASSPSGGFNGYTF
V gene: TRBV7-9
D gene: NA
J gene: TRBJ1-2
clone size: NA

CDR3 DNA: TGTGCCAGCAGCTTACAGGGAGGCAAGGATGAAAAACTGTTTTTT
CDR3 protein: CASSLQGGKDEKLFF
V gene: TRBV7-6
D gene: NA
J gene: TRBJ1-4
clone size: once

CDR3 DNA: TGCGCCAGCAGCTTAGCGGGGTTCTACAATGAGCAGTTCTTC
CDR3 protein: CASSLAGFYNEQFF
V gene: TRBV5-1
D gene: TRBD2
J gene: TRBJ2-1
clone size: NA

CDR3 DNA: TGTGCCACTGCCTGGGGGGAGAACACTGAAGCTTTCTTT
CDR3 protein: CATAWGENTEAFF
V gene: TRBV6-6
D gene: NA
J gene: TRBJ1-1
clone size: NA

CDR3 DNA: TGTGCCAGCAGACGAACGGGACAGGGGGAGACCCAGTACTTC
CDR3 protein: CASRRTGQGETQYF
V gene: TRBV6-6
D gene: TRBD1
J gene: TRBJ2-5
clone size: NA

CDR3 DNA: TGCAGTGCTAGCCTGGCTGACGAGCAGTACTTC
CDR3 protein: CSASLADEQYF
V gene: TRBV20-1
D gene: NA
J gene: TRBJ2-7
clone size: NA

CDR3 DNA: TGTGCCAGCAGTTTATCAAGGCAGCTAGGGGTGGCTTTCTTT
CDR3 protein: CASSLSRQLGVAFF
V gene: TRBV28
D gene: NA
J gene: TRBJ1-1
clone size: once

CDR3 DNA: TGTGCCACAAAAATTCCCGGGGTCAGGGCCTACAATGAGCAGTTCTTC
CDR3 protein: CATKIPGVRAYNEQFF
V gene: TRBV19
D gene: NA
J gene: TRBJ2-1
clone size: once

CDR3 DNA: TGCAGCGTTGGGCAGGGAGGTGAAAAACTGTTTTTT
CDR3 protein: CSVGQGGEKLFF
V gene: TRBV29-1
D gene: NA
J gene: TRBJ1-4
clone size: NA

CDR3 DNA: TGTGCCAGTAGCTACGTTGACACTGAAGCTTTCTTT
CDR3 protein: CASSYVDTEAFF
V gene: TRBV19
D gene: NA
J gene: TRBJ1-1
clone size: NA

CDR3 DNA: TGCGCCAGCAGCTTCTTTCCGGGGGCGGACACCGGGGAGCTGTTTTTT
CDR3 protein: CASSFFPGADTGELFF
V gene: TRBV5-1
D gene: NA
J gene: TRBJ2-2
clone size: once

CDR3 DNA: TGTGCCAGCAGCCCAGGGCAGGGGGGTTACAATGAGCAGTTCTTC
CDR3 protein: CASSPGQGGYNEQFF
V gene: TRBV7-2
D gene: NA
J gene: TRBJ2-1
clone size: NA

CDR3 DNA: TGCGCCAGCAGCTTCCGCAATGAGCAGTTCTTC
CDR3 protein: CASSFRNEQFF
V gene: TRBV5-1
D gene: NA
J gene: TRBJ2-1
clone size: NA

CDR3 DNA: TGTGCCAGCGGGACCGGGACAGAAAATCAGCCCCAGCATTTT
CDR3 protein: CASGTGTENQPQHF
V gene: TRBV6-4
D gene: TRBD1
J gene: TRBJ1-5
clone size: NA

CDR3 DNA: TGTGCCAGCAGCTTAACCGGACAGGGGGCGCATCAGCCCCAGCATTTT
CDR3 protein: CASSLTGQGAHQPQHF
V gene: TRBV7-9
D gene: TRBD1
J gene: TRBJ1-5
clone size: NA

CDR3 DNA: TGTGCCAGCAGCCGCAGACTAGCGGTAGATACGCAGTATTTT
CDR3 protein: CASSRRLAVDTQYF
V gene: TRBV28
D gene: TRBD2
J gene: TRBJ2-3
clone size: NA

CDR3 DNA: TGTGCCAGCAAGGAGGGACTCAACTTTCCAATTGAGACCCAGTACTTC
CDR3 protein: CASKEGLNFPIETQYF
V gene: TRBV27
D gene: NA
J gene: TRBJ2-5
clone size: NA

CDR3 DNA: TGTGCCAGCAGTCTGACAGGTGCTGGAAACACCATATATTTT
CDR3 protein: CASSLTGAGNTIYF
V gene: TRBV27
D gene: NA
J gene: TRBJ1-3
clone size: NA

CDR3 DNA: TGTGCCAGCAGCATCGTTGCCGTTTCCTACGAGCAGTACTTC
CDR3 protein: CASSIVAVSYEQYF
V gene: TRBV6-5
D gene: NA
J gene: TRBJ2-7
clone size: once

CDR3 DNA: TGTGCCAGCAGCCCCAGGACGGGTGGGAATGAGCAGTTCTTC
CDR3 protein: CASSPRTGGNEQFF
V gene: TRBV7-2
D gene: NA
J gene: TRBJ2-1
clone size: NA

CDR3 DNA: TGTGCCAGCAAGCTTGCGTGGGGAGAAGTTGAGCGTAATCAAGAGACCCAGTACTTC
CDR3 protein: CASKLAWGEVERNQETQYF
V gene: TRBV5-6
D gene: NA
J gene: TRBJ2-5
clone size: NA